Included here is one TCR beta chain sequence, with context. Trimming removed 5 bases at V and 6 bases at J, with 13 bases between. Germline V gene sequence: CDR1 KGHDR, CDR2 SFDVKD. The CDR3 consists of 14 residues. This specimen comes from a study of control samples from healthy donors and cancer patients. The repertoire was sequenced with immunoSEQ multiplex PCR; TCRdb's copy has only in-frame clones and lacks some. The table lists about 160,000 clones, roughly nine tenths of them singletons. This clonotype was obtained from a woman in her twenties or thirties in good health. Sequencing was carried out using blood. The rearrangement links TRBV24-1 to TRBJ1-5; perhaps TRBD1 as D (6 bases). CDR3 nucleotide sequence: TGTGCCACCAGTGCCCAGGGCAGGGGTCAGCCCCAGCATTTT. Translation: CATSAQGRGQPQHF.